This TCR beta chain appears in the sequencing data of a study of control samples from healthy donors and cancer patients. J lost 8 bases, V lost 1 base, and 9 bases had no gene match. The CDR3 consists of 15 residues. The V gene's germline CDR1 is ENHRY and CDR2 SYGVKD. The data were produced by immunoSEQ multiplex PCR, yet TCRdb's version contains in-frame clones alone and is incomplete. The sample has 15,000 to 20,000 clones, roughly 84% seen once. V gene TRBV10-3 combines with J gene TRBJ1-2, with 8 positions matching TRBD1. Material for sequencing was PBMCs. This clonotype was obtained from a woman in her 70s with colorectal cancer. The CDR3 nucleotides are TGTGCCATCAGTGAGTTGACAGGGGAAGTTCGAGGCTACACCTTC. This encodes CAISELTGEVRGYTF.